This passage covers 20 T cell receptor beta chains from one sample sequenced in a study of neoadjuvant nivolumab and ipilimumab in lung cancer. Sequenced by immunoSEQ multiplex PCR; TCRdb stores in-frame clones only, minus some. The sample lists roughly 13,000 clones, more than 90% occurring once. The sample in question was peripheral blood, obtained after neoadjuvant nivolumab, alone or with ipilimumab, at or shortly before surgery. Receptor source: an adult with non-small cell lung cancer.

The V gene is TRBV30, the J gene TRBJ1-6, with D possibly TRBD1 on 6 matching bases. The germline V and J ends were trimmed by 3 bases and 5 bases, with 8 bases remaining between them. This CDR3 is 13 amino acids long. Germline loops: CDR1 GTSNPN, CDR2 SVGIG (reference sequence). The CDR3 coding sequence is TGTGCCTGGAGGGACAGCCATAATTCACCCCTCCACTTT. Translating gives CAWRDSHNSPLHF.

The rearrangement links TRBV5-1 to TRBJ1-3; D is perhaps TRBD1 (5 bases). Trimming took off 2 bases at V and 0 bases at J, with 12 bases between the two ends. This CDR3 region has 16 residues. CDR1 and CDR2 (germline): SGHRS, YFSETQ. CDR3: CASSLSGADSGNTIYF. The CDR3 DNA reads as TGCGCCAGCAGCTTATCCGGGGCCGACTCTGGAAACACCATATATTTT.

The V and J genes are TRBV7-3 and TRBJ2-1; 9 positions agree with TRBD2. The CDR3 has 15 amino acids. Germline CDR1 is SGHTA and CDR2 is FQGTGA. The J segment lost 9 bases and the V segment lost 1 base, leaving 7 bases of the junction unmatched. The CDR3 is CASSLNAGGPGEQFF. CDR3 coding DNA: TGTGCCAGCAGCTTAAACGCGGGAGGGCCGGGTGAGCAGTTCTTC.

This clone has only one observation. The V and J genes are TRBV7-9 and TRBJ2-1; D is possibly TRBD2 (5 bases). This CDR3 has 14 amino acids. The V and J ends lost 1 base and 4 bases respectively, with 8 bases between them. Germline loops: CDR1 SEHNR, CDR2 FQNEAQ (reference sequence). CDR3 loop: CASSLGERYNEQFF. For the CDR3, the DNA is TGTGCCAGCAGCTTAGGGGAGAGATACAATGAGCAGTTCTTC.

The chain combines TRBV27 with TRBJ1-5; 8 bases are a match to TRBD1. The CDR3 is 16 amino acids. V lost 5 bases and J lost 5; bases outside the gene matches: 11. Looked up from germline, CDR1 is MNHEY and CDR2 is SMNVEV (reference sequence). CDR3 sequence (DNA): TGTGCCAGCAGTACCCGACAGGGGAGATTCGATCAGCCCCAGCATTTT. Translation gives CASSTRQGRFDQPQHF.

The V and J genes are TRBV18 and TRBJ2-2; the D gene is possibly TRBD1 (6 bases). V was trimmed by 3 bases and J by 1 base, leaving 12 bases between them. Germline values: CDR1 KGHSH, CDR2 LQKENI. CDR3 length: 16 residues. The CDR3 region has the DNA TGTGCCAGCTCACCTATGGTCAGGGGGAACACCGGGGAGCTGTTTTTT. Amino acid sequence: CASSPMVRGNTGELFF.

The chain carries TRBV11-2 and TRBJ2-1; 10 nucleotides line up with TRBD2. From germline, CDR1 is SGHAT and CDR2 FQNNGV. There are 16 residues in the CDR3. Trimming took 5 bases from V and 3 from J; bases not matched to a gene: 7. The chain's CDR3 is CASSRLTSGLYNEQFF. The CDR3 DNA sequence: TGTGCCAGCAGCCGATTGACTAGCGGGCTCTACAATGAGCAGTTCTTC.

This clone was picked up one time. The chain recombines TRBV4-1 with TRBJ2-3; D possibly corresponds to TRBD1 (6 bases). V lost 1 base and J 4 bases, leaving 12 bases between the germline ends. This CDR3 contains 15 residues. Germline CDR1 and CDR2: MGHRA and YSYEKL. The CDR3 loop reads CASSQAGQSADTQYF. CDR3 sequence (DNA): TGCGCCAGCAGCCAAGCCGGACAGAGCGCAGATACGCAGTATTTT.

On this clone itself: Other DNA sequences in the same sample also yield this CDR3. V and J are TRBV18 and TRBJ1-1; D not resolved. V lost 6 bases, J lost 0 bases, and 11 bases lay in between. The CDR3 covers 14 residues. Germline lookup yields CDR1 KGHSH and CDR2 LQKENI. In nucleotides, the CDR3 is TGTGCCAGCTCCCCTGAAAGCATGAACACTGAAGCTTTCTTT. Amino acids: CASSPESMNTEAFF.

The rearrangement links TRBV30 to TRBJ2-3; 11 nucleotides align to TRBD2. Germline V CDR1 and CDR2: GTSNPN, SVGIG (reference sequence). This CDR3 contains 14 residues. V lost 3 bases and J lost 5; bases outside the gene matches: 4. The CDR3 nucleotides are TGTGCCTGGAGACTAGCGGGAGTGGGAGATACGCAGTATTTT. Translated, it gives CAWRLAGVGDTQYF.

The rearrangement joins TRBV7-9 to TRBJ2-3; 11 nucleotides match TRBD2. This CDR3 is built from 18 residues. With 4 bases clipped from V and 0 bases from J, the junction kept 9 bases outside the gene matches. Looked up from germline, CDR1 is SEHNR and CDR2 is FQNEAQ (reference sequence). The CDR3 DNA sequence: TGTGCCAGCAGCTGGGAGCAGGGACTAGCGGCTAGCACAGATACGCAGTATTTT. It yields the protein CASSWEQGLAASTDTQYF.

This chain joins TRBV7-2 and TRBJ1-2, with D perhaps TRBD1 (6 bases). Looked up from germline, CDR1 is SGHTA and CDR2 is FQGNSA. The CDR3 has 15 amino acids. Trimming removed 0 bases from V and 0 bases from J, with 8 bases in between. CDR3 residues: CASSLADRSNYGYTF. The CDR3 DNA follows: TGTGCCAGCAGCTTAGCCGACAGGTCTAACTATGGCTACACCTTC.

This chain uses TRBV5-5 with TRBJ1-3, with unresolved D. Germline CDR1 reads SGHKS; CDR2 reads YYEKEE (reference sequence). CDR3 length: 12 residues. V was cut by 7 bases and J by 0 bases, with 5 bases left in between. The CDR3 region has the DNA TGTGCCAGCCAAAGCTCTGGAAACACCATATATTTT. This encodes CASQSSGNTIYF.

The chain joins TRBV27 to TRBJ2-5; the D call may be TRBD1 or TRBD2 (5 bases each). V lost 6 bases, J lost 5 bases, and 16 bases lay in between. Germline CDR1 reads MNHEY; CDR2 reads SMNVEV (reference sequence). CDR3 size: 14 residues. The CDR3 sequence is CASRGDGSGETQYF. The DNA for the CDR3 is TGTGCCAGCAGGGGGGACGGTTCTGGGGAGACCCAGTACTTC.

The V gene is TRBV7-6, the J gene TRBJ2-5; possible D gene TRBD1, 6 bases. Trimming removed 3 bases at V and 5 bases at J, with 13 bases between. CDR3 length equals 14 residues. Germline CDR1 is SGHVS and CDR2 is FNYEAQ. Here the CDR3 reads CASSFPGAPETQYF. CDR3 sequence (DNA): TGTGCCAGCAGCTTTCCAGGGGCGCCGGAGACCCAGTACTTC.

The J gene is TRBJ2-5, the V gene TRBV5-1; TRBD2 might be the D (6 bases). The V gene's germline CDR1 is SGHRS and CDR2 YFSETQ. The germline V and J ends were trimmed by 0 bases and 2 bases, with 8 bases remaining between them. The length of the CDR3 is 14 residues. The CDR3 here is CASSLGGAQETQYF. DNA for the CDR3: TGCGCCAGCAGCTTGGGCGGGGCTCAAGAGACCCAGTACTTC.

As concerns this clone: A read error may produce the germline difference seen at one junction end. The chain carries TRBV30 and TRBJ1-3, with 8 positions matching TRBD1. Germline CDR1 is GTSNPN and CDR2 is SVGIG (reference sequence). This CDR3 has 12 residues. The CDR3 reads CAFRGPGSTIYF. The CDR3 nucleotides read TGTGCCTTCAGGGGGCCCGGAAGCACCATATATTTT.

J is TRBJ2-1 and V is TRBV29-1; 7 bases align to TRBD1. The CDR3 runs 16 residues. Losses at the gene ends were 0 bases for V and 5 bases for J; bases not matched to a gene: 10. Per the germline V gene, CDR1 is SQVTM and CDR2 is ANQGSEA. DNA for the CDR3: TGCAGCGTTGAAGACCCGTTGCGAGGGACAGACAATGAGCAGTTCTTC. Translation: CSVEDPLRGTDNEQFF.

V and J are TRBV9 and TRBJ2-1; D is uncertain. The CDR3 is 11 residues long. V was pared by 0 bases and J by 11 bases, with 6 bases between. CDR1 is SGDLS and CDR2 is YYNGEE in the germline V gene. CDR3 protein: CASSVAAQQFF. CDR3 coding DNA: TGTGCCAGCAGCGTAGCGGCTCAGCAGTTCTTC.

The chain couples TRBV10-3 to TRBJ2-7; tentative D call: TRBD1 (5 bases). This CDR3 has 14 amino acids. Trimming took 5 bases from V and 0 from J, leaving 11 bases between them. CDR1 is ENHRY, CDR2 SYGVKD, per germline. The CDR3 is CAISLDTGSYEQYF. DNA of the CDR3: TGTGCCATCAGTTTGGACACAGGCTCCTACGAGCAGTACTTC.